Below, 25 T cell receptor beta chains from the same sample are listed, as sequenced in a study of T cell responses to AZD1222 COVID-19 vaccine (dated by TCRdb to about 2021). Library generation was performed with the immunoSEQ multiplex PCR assay. In TCRdb, the immuneACCESS table is reduced to in-frame sequences with V and J assigned. These tables do not hold every clone; where another copy was compared, an unresolved V gene accounts for under half, and the others remain unexplained. Recorded for this sample are about 130,000 clones; roughly 87% of them occurred a single time. About 4.1% of the sample rests with the top ten. The time point label here, explained by the study, means: baseline before first vaccination. Reading the label with the study, this specimen's treatment or condition is: meningococcal conjugate vaccine given as trial control. The sequencing here drew on peripheral blood, taken on day 0 of MenACWY control vaccination. The receptors derive from an adult in good health.

The V call is TRBV11-2, the J call TRBJ2-2, with D maybe TRBD2 (5 bases). Germline-derived CDR1 and CDR2 are SGHAT and FQNNGV. The V and J ends lost 1 base and 4 bases respectively, with 13 bases between them. This CDR3 spans 16 amino acids. The CDR3, as DNA: TGTGCCAGCAGCTTAGCCGACCCCCGGGGCACCGGGGAGCTGTTTTTT. It translates to CASSLADPRGTGELFF.

V usage is TRBV9 and J usage is TRBJ1-1; 9 positions agree with TRBD1. Germline V gives CDR1 SGDLS, CDR2 YYNGEE. Trimming cost V 4 bases and J 0 bases; bases outside gene matches: 4. This CDR3 comprises 15 residues. The CDR3 bases are TGTGCCAGCAGCCCAGACAGGGGGGTGAACACTGAAGCTTTCTTT. Translation: CASSPDRGVNTEAFF.

The chain carries TRBV4-1 and TRBJ2-2; D is perhaps TRBD2 (6 bases). CDR1 is MGHRA, CDR2 YSYEKL, per germline. The germline V and J ends were trimmed by 4 bases and 6 bases, with 15 bases remaining between them. The CDR3 has 15 amino acids. CDR3 loop: CASSLREQVSGELFF. For the CDR3, the DNA is TGCGCCAGCAGCCTCCGGGAGCAGGTCTCCGGGGAGCTGTTTTTT.

The chain is built from TRBV29-1 and TRBJ1-1; no firm D call. Deletions cut 3 bases from V and 0 bases from J, with 5 bases between. Germline assignment: CDR1 SQVTM and CDR2 ANQGSEA. CDR3 length: 12 residues. CDR3 residues: CSVDRLNTEAFF. In DNA form, the CDR3 reads TGCAGCGTTGATAGGTTGAACACTGAAGCTTTCTTT.

The rearrangement links TRBV28 to TRBJ2-7, with 12 bases matching TRBD2. V lost 6 bases to trimming and J lost 3 bases; unmatched junction nucleotides: 9. The germline gives CDR1 MDHEN, CDR2 SYDVKM. CDR3 length equals 16 residues. CDR3 region: CASRPSTSGSNYEQYF. DNA of the CDR3: TGTGCCAGCAGACCGTCGACTAGCGGGAGTAACTACGAGCAGTACTTC.

This clone has just one count. The gene calls are TRBV19 and TRBJ1-5; D is possibly TRBD1 (6 bases). The CDR3 contains 14 residues. V was pared by 8 bases and J by 2 bases, with 13 bases between. Per germline, CDR1 LNHDA and CDR2 SQIVND (reference sequence). CDR3 protein: CASCNRDRNQPQHF. The CDR3 region has the DNA TGTGCCAGTTGTAACAGGGATCGCAATCAGCCCCAGCATTTT.

V gene TRBV5-6 combines with J gene TRBJ2-7; TRBD1 matches 10 bases. Per the germline V gene, CDR1 is SGHDT and CDR2 is YYEEEE. V lost 4 bases and J lost 5; bases outside the gene matches: 6. CDR3 length: 14 amino acids. CDR3 sequence: CASSPGQGIHEQYV. CDR3 in DNA: TGTGCCAGCAGCCCGGGACAGGGGATCCACGAGCAGTACGTC.

The J gene is TRBJ2-3, the V gene TRBV28; 10 bases fit TRBD1. This CDR3 has 16 residues. Germline V lookup: CDR1 MDHEN, CDR2 SYDVKM. With 6 bases clipped from V and 2 bases from J, the junction kept 8 bases outside the gene matches. CDR3 in amino acids: CASSHPGQGNTDTQYF. CDR3 sequence (DNA): TGTGCCAGCAGCCATCCGGGACAGGGGAACACAGATACGCAGTATTTT.

The rearrangement uses TRBV27 and TRBJ1-6; D not certain. Germline loops: CDR1 MNHEY, CDR2 SMNVEV (reference sequence). Deletions cut 3 bases from V and 7 bases from J, with 7 bases between. CDR3 size: 13 residues. The CDR3 reads CASSLAKNSPLHF. In DNA, the CDR3 is TGTGCCAGCAGTTTGGCCAAGAATTCACCCCTCCACTTT.

The rearrangement links TRBV27 to TRBJ2-7; unclear D gene. V lost 3 bases to trimming and J lost 0 bases, with 12 bases between them. CDR1 and CDR2 (germline): MNHEY, SMNVEV (reference sequence). The CDR3 covers 15 residues. CDR3 residues: CASSFGAGNSYEQYF. The CDR3 region has the DNA TGTGCCAGCAGTTTTGGAGCCGGTAACTCCTACGAGCAGTACTTC.

This clone was counted once. V gene TRBV27 combines with J gene TRBJ1-4; D possibly corresponds to TRBD1 (5 bases). CDR1 is MNHEY and CDR2 is SMNVEV in the germline V gene (reference sequence). Trimming pared 6 bases from V and 7 bases from J, leaving 18 bases between. This CDR3 spans 15 amino acids. The CDR3 DNA reads as TGTGCCAGCAGCTTGACAGAGCCCGCGGGTGAAAAACTGTTTTTT. The encoded protein is CASSLTEPAGEKLFF.

The chain has TRBV6-6 and TRBJ1-5; TRBD1 is a possible D gene (5 bases). Trimming left V 6 bases short and J 6 bases short, with 12 bases between. The germline CDR1 and CDR2 sequences are MNHNY and SVGAGI (reference sequence). This CDR3 has 13 amino acids. CDR3 sequence reads: CASRQGGGQPQHF. CDR3 coding DNA: TGTGCCAGCAGGCAGGGAGGAGGTCAGCCCCAGCATTTT.

This clone was seen a single time. This sequence joins TRBV5-1 and TRBJ2-2, with D maybe TRBD2 (7 bases). Germline V gives CDR1 SGHRS, CDR2 YFSETQ. The CDR3 extends over 16 amino acids. Trimming removed 4 bases from V and 3 bases from J, with 16 bases in between. The CDR3 DNA follows: TGCGCCAGCAGCCCCGTTGGGGGGGCCGACACCGGGGAGCTGTTTTTT. Its translation is CASSPVGGADTGELFF.

CDR3 bases: TGTGCCATCAGTGAGTCATTAGCGAGCTCCTACGAGCAGTACGTC. Its translation: CAISESLASSYEQYV. The chain combines TRBV10-3 with TRBJ2-7, with D perhaps TRBD2 (5 bases). Germline V gene lookup returns CDR1 ENHRY and CDR2 SYGVKD. V lost 0 bases and J lost 0, with 9 bases in between. The CDR3 has 15 amino acids.

The genes are TRBV30 and TRBJ2-3; D is perhaps TRBD2 (7 bases). The CDR3 spans 15 residues. Between the trimmed V and J ends, which lost 1 base and 2 bases, there was a span of 13 bases. Per germline, CDR1 GTSNPN and CDR2 SVGIG (reference sequence). Here the CDR3 DNA reads TGTGCCTGGAGTGGTTGGGGGGGCGCCACAGATACGCAGTATTTT. Residues: CAWSGWGGATDTQYF.

The chain is built from TRBV3-1 (or the pseudogene TRBV3-2) and TRBJ2-3, with no clear D. The germline V gene has CDR1 LGHDT and CDR2 YNNKEL (reference sequence). V lost 0 bases and J 7 bases, leaving 11 bases between the germline ends. The CDR3 loop spans 14 amino acids. The CDR3 region is CASSQDFGRNTQYF. Here the CDR3 DNA reads TGTGCCAGCAGCCAAGATTTTGGCCGTAATACGCAGTATTTT.

V gene TRBV6-5 combines with J gene TRBJ2-4; TRBD2 might be the D (5 bases). Trimming removed 2 bases at V and 0 bases at J, with 11 bases between. Germline loops: CDR1 MNHEY, CDR2 SVGAGI. The CDR3 is made up of 16 amino acids. CDR3 sequence reads: CASSYAQAAAKNIQYF. The CDR3, as DNA: TGTGCCAGCAGTTACGCCCAAGCGGCAGCCAAAAACATTCAGTACTTC.

The chain joins TRBV10-3 to TRBJ1-6; D remains ambiguous. CDR1 ENHRY and CDR2 SYGVKD come from the germline V gene. Trimming pared 4 bases from V and 10 bases from J, leaving 11 bases between. The CDR3 totals 13 residues. The CDR3 DNA sequence: TGTGCCATCAGTGCCTCCCTGGTGTCACCCCTCCACTTT. It encodes CAISASLVSPLHF.

The V gene is TRBV10-3, the J gene TRBJ1-2, with D possibly TRBD1 on 5 matching bases. The germline V and J ends were trimmed by 6 bases and 5 bases, with 10 bases remaining between them. The CDR3 is 12 amino acids. The germline CDR1 and CDR2 sequences are ENHRY and SYGVKD. The CDR3 reads CAIRGTEYGYTF. The CDR3 DNA is TGTGCCATCAGGGGGACTGAGTATGGCTACACCTTC.

The V call is TRBV14, the J call TRBJ2-7, with D unresolved. V was cut by 0 bases and J by 0 bases, with 15 bases left in between. Looked up from germline, CDR1 is SGHDN and CDR2 is FVKESK. The CDR3 is 17 amino acids. CDR3 bases: TGTGCCAGCAGCCAAGATAAGCCGGTCTTGGGCTCCTACGAGCAGTACTTC. The encoded protein is CASSQDKPVLGSYEQYF.

The chain has TRBV4-3 and TRBJ1-5, with 7 bases aligning to TRBD1. CDR3 length: 16 amino acids. Germline values: CDR1 LGHNA, CDR2 YSLEER. After removal of 0 bases from V and 6 bases from J, the junction contained 8 bases not matched to a gene. This chain's CDR3 is CASSQDLSGGGQPQHF. As DNA, the CDR3 is TGCGCCAGCAGCCAAGATCTCTCAGGGGGGGGTCAGCCCCAGCATTTT.

This chain connects TRBV19 to TRBJ2-5; 10 bases align to TRBD1. The junction had 6 bases not matched to a gene; V was cut back by 6 bases and J by 5 bases. Germline CDR1 and CDR2: LNHDA and SQIVND (reference sequence). The CDR3 extends over 14 amino acids. The CDR3 here is CASSPDRGLETQYF. The CDR3 nucleotides are TGTGCCAGTAGCCCAGACAGGGGGCTGGAGACCCAGTACTTC.

The V and J genes are TRBV27 and TRBJ2-1; D might be TRBD1 (6 bases). Trimming left V 6 bases short and J 9 bases short, with 18 bases between. Per the germline V gene, CDR1 is MNHEY and CDR2 is SMNVEV (reference sequence). This CDR3 has 14 residues. Written as DNA, the CDR3 is TGTGCCAGCAGCCCGAAACAGGGTCGGGGTGAGCAGTTCTTC. It codes for CASSPKQGRGEQFF.

The chain couples TRBV6-5 to TRBJ2-7; TRBD1 matches at 7 bases. Germline V lookup: CDR1 MNHEY, CDR2 SVGAGI. V gave up 8 bases and J gave up 0 bases; unmatched junction bases: 10. CDR3 length: 15 residues. The CDR3 DNA follows: TGTGCCAGCTCGACAGGGCCCCCTTACTCCTACGAGCAGTACGTC. This encodes CASSTGPPYSYEQYV.

The rearrangement joins TRBV5-6 to TRBJ2-2, with no clear D. This CDR3 has 14 residues. Trimming pared 0 bases from V and 4 bases from J, leaving 7 bases between. Germline V gene data show CDR1 as SGHDT and CDR2 as YYEEEE. The CDR3 nucleotides are TGTGCCAGCAGCTTGGGATGGGGCACCGGGGAGCTGTTTTTT. Its translation: CASSLGWGTGELFF.